The subject of this entry is one TCR beta chain. This sample was taken from a study of cytomegalovirus exposure and HLA in healthy donors. About the research overall: Roughly 89 million unique TCR sequences came from HLA-typed donors in an early release.

Germline V gene data show CDR1 as MNHEY and CDR2 as SMNVEV (reference sequence). V dropped 4 bases and J dropped 0; count of bases not matched to a gene: 11. This CDR3 has 20 residues. It was with 60 Vbeta and 13 Jbeta primers that the PCR ran. TCRdb's copy holds only in-frame clones and misses some; the assay was immunoSEQ multiplex PCR. Of about 180,000 clones in the sample, 65% to 80% were seen once. The V and J genes are TRBV27 and TRBJ2-1; TRBD2 matches at 14 bases. The clonotype was recovered from a woman in her forties in good health and CMV-seronegative. Sequencing was done on a sample of PBMCs. The CDR3 nucleotides read TGTGCCAGCAGTTCCCTTGGGACTAGCGGGGGCCTGAGCTCCTACAATGAGCAGTTCTTC. This gives the protein CASSSLGTSGGLSSYNEQFF.